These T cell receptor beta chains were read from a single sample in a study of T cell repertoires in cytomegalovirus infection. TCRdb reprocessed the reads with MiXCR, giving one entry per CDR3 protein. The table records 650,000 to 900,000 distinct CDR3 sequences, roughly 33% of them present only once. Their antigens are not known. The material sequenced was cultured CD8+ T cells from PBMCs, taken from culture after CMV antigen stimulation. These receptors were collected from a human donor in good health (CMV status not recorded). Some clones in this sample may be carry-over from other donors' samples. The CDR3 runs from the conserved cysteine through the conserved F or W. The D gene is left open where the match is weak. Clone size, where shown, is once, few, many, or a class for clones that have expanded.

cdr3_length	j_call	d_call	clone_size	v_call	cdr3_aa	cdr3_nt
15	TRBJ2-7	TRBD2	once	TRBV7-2	CASSLEAGGRYGQYF	TGTGCCAGCAGCTTAGAGGCGGGGGGCCGGTACGGGCAGTACTTC
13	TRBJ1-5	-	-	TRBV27	CATGDRSNQPQHF	TGTGCCACGGGGGATAGGAGCAATCAGCCCCAGCATTTT
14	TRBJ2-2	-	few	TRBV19	CASGQGSVTGELFF	TGTGCCAGTGGGCAGGGGTCGGTGACCGGGGAGCTGTTTTTT
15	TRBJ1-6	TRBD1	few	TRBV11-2	CASDDRVPYNSPLHF	TGTGCCAGCGATGACAGGGTCCCCTATAATTCACCCCTCCACTTT
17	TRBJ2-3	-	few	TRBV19	CASSIMSAFSSTDTQYF	TGTGCCAGTAGTATAATGAGCGCCTTCTCTAGCACAGATACGCAGTATTTT
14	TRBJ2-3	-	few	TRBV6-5	CASSYAQGTDTQYF	TGTGCCAGCAGTTACGCGCAGGGGACAGATACGCAGTATTTT
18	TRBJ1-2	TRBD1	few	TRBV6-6	CASSYPMGQGAEDYGYTF	TGTGCCAGCAGTTACCCCATGGGACAGGGGGCTGAGGACTATGGCTACACCTTC
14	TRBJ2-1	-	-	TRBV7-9	CASSASIGFNEQFF	TGTGCCAGCAGCGCGAGCATAGGGTTTAATGAGCAGTTCTTC
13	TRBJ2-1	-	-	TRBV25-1	CASRGSDVNEQFF	TGTGCCAGCAGGGGTAGTGATGTAAATGAGCAGTTCTTC
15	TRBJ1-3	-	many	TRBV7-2	CASGDGRYSGNTIYF	TGTGCCAGCGGCGACGGGAGATACTCTGGAAACACCATATATTTT
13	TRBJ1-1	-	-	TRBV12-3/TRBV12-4	CASTPDGEAEALF	TGTGCCAGCACCCCGGACGGTGAAGCTGAAGCTCTCTTT
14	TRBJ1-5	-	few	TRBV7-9	CASSLAGRDQPQHF	TGTGCCAGCAGCTTAGCAGGGAGGGACCAGCCCCAGCATTTT
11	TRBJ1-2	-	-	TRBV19	CASTIGYGYTF	TGTGCCAGTACGATCGGTTATGGCTACACCTTC
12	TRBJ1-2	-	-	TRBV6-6	CASSAQRGNYTF	TGTGCCAGCAGTGCGCAGAGAGGGAACTACACCTTC
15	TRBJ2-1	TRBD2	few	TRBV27	CASSVGTRAYNEQFF	TGTGCCAGCAGCGTGGGGACTAGGGCCTACAATGAGCAGTTCTTC
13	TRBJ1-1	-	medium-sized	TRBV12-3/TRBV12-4	CASTPGVGTEAFF	TGTGCCAGCACCCCTGGGGTGGGCACTGAAGCTTTCTTT
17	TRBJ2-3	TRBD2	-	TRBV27	CASSWGLAGGLADTQYF	TGTGCCAGCAGTTGGGGACTAGCGGGGGGCCTAGCAGATACGCAGTATTTT
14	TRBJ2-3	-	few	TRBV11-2	CASRSRVPTDTQYF	TGTGCCAGCAGGAGTAGGGTCCCCACAGATACGCAGTATTTT
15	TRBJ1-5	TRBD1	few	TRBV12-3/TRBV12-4	CASPRGTGEDQPQHF	TGTGCCAGCCCCCGCGGGACAGGGGAGGATCAGCCCCAGCATTTT
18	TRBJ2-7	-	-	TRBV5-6	CASRVTFGGTDDFYEQYF	TGTGCCAGCAGGGTAACGTTCGGAGGGACGGATGATTTCTACGAGCAGTACTTC
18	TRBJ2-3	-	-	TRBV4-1	CASSRGSVGGGPTDTQYF	TGCGCCAGCAGCCGAGGAAGCGTGGGGGGGGGGCCGACAGATACGCAGTATTTT
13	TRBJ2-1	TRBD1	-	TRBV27	CASSGGQGWNKFF	TGTGCCAGCAGTGGGGGACAGGGTTGGAACAAATTCTTC
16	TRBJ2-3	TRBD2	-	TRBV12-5	CASGFPGTSGSDTQYF	TGTGCTAGTGGTTTCCCCGGGACTAGCGGCTCAGATACGCAGTATTTT
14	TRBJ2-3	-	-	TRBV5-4	CASSSVGSTDTQYF	TGTGCCAGCAGCAGCGTCGGAAGCACAGATACGCAGTATTTT
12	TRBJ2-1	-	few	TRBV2	CASPSGRDEQFF	TGTGCCAGCCCGTCAGGTCGGGATGAGCAGTTCTTC
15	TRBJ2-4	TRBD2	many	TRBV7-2	CASSFSGGAKNIQYF	TGTGCCAGCAGCTTTAGCGGGGGGGCCAAAAACATTCAGTACTTC
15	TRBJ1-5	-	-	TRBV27	CASSLSGQSHQPQHF	TGTGCCAGCAGTTTATCGGGACAATCCCATCAGCCCCAGCATTTT
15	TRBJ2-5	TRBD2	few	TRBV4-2	CASSQRLAVQETQYF	TGTGCCAGCAGCCAAAGACTAGCGGTCCAAGAGACCCAGTACTTC
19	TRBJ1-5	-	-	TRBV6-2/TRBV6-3	CASSQRWDGKPYSNQPQHF	TGTGCCAGCAGCCAACGATGGGACGGGAAGCCTTATAGCAATCAGCCCCAGCATTTT
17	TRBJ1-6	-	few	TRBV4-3	CASSQATESSYNSPLHF	TGCGCCAGCAGCCAAGCCACCGAAAGCTCCTATAATTCACCCCTCCACTTT
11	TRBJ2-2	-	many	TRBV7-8	CASSHNGELFF	TGTGCCAGCAGCCATAACGGGGAGCTGTTTTTT
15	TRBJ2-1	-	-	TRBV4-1	CASSQVSGPYNEQFF	TGCGCCAGCAGCCAAGTCAGTGGGCCCTACAATGAGCAGTTCTTC
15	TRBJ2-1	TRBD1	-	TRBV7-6	CASSVQGRSYNEQFF	TGTGCCAGCAGCGTACAGGGGAGATCCTACAATGAGCAGTTCTTC
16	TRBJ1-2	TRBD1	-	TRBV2	CASSESKWDRVYGYTF	TGTGCCAGCAGTGAATCAAAATGGGACAGAGTGTATGGCTACACCTTC
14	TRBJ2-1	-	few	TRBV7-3	CASSLVLGEDEQFF	TGTGCCAGCAGCTTAGTTCTAGGTGAGGATGAGCAGTTCTTC
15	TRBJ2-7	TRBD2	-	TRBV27	CASSPGLADTYEQYF	TGTGCCAGCAGTCCAGGACTAGCGGATACCTACGAGCAGTACTTC
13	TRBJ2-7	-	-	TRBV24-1	CATSDRWGDEQYF	TGTGCCACCAGTGACCGATGGGGAGACGAGCAGTACTTC
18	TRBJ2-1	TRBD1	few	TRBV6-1	CASSYRPPDRGLGNEQFF	TGTGCCAGCAGCTACCGGCCCCCGGACAGGGGGCTAGGGAATGAGCAGTTCTTC
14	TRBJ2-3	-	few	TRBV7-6	CASSPVGQTDTQYF	TGTGCCAGCAGCCCGGTGGGCCAGACAGATACGCAGTATTTT
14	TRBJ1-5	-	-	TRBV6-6	CASTEFWGNQPQHF	TGTGCCAGCACGGAGTTTTGGGGCAATCAGCCCCAGCATTTT
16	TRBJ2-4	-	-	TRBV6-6	CASRQTYALARNIQYF	TGTGCCAGCAGGCAGACTTATGCCTTAGCCAGAAACATTCAGTACTTC
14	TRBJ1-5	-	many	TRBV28	CASRRGEIRQPQHF	TGTGCCAGCAGGCGGGGGGAAATTCGTCAGCCCCAGCATTTT
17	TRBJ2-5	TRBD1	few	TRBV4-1	CASTQSGTGFLQETQYF	TGCGCCAGCACTCAATCCGGGACAGGGTTCCTACAAGAGACCCAGTACTTC
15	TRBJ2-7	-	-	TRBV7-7	CASSLRDGRSYEQYF	TGTGCTAGCAGCCTACGTGACGGCAGGTCCTACGAGCAGTACTTC
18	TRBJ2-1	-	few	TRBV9	CASSASSRVAGSYNEQFF	TGTGCCAGCAGCGCGTCCTCGAGGGTGGCGGGGAGCTACAATGAGCAGTTCTTC
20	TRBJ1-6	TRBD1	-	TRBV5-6	CASSLRRGRGRGMSARALHF	TGTGCCAGCAGCTTGCGAAGGGGGCGAGGCAGAGGGATGAGCGCAAGGGCCCTCCACTTT
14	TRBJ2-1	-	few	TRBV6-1	CASSPGPTGTEQFF	TGTGCCAGCAGCCCGGGACCCACGGGTACTGAGCAGTTCTTC
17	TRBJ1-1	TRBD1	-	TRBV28	CASSLRLTGLLGTEAFF	TGTGCCAGCAGTTTACGCCTGACAGGGCTACTGGGCACTGAAGCTTTCTTT
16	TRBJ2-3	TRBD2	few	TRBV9	CASSVPSGGSTDTQYF	TGTGCCAGCAGCGTACCCAGCGGGGGGAGCACAGATACGCAGTATTTT
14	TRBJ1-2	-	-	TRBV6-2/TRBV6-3	CASSYGQTHYGYTF	TGTGCCAGCAGTTACGGGCAGACACACTATGGCTACACCTTC
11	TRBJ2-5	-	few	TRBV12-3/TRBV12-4	CASSERVTQYF	TGTGCCAGCAGTGAAAGGGTCACCCAGTACTTC
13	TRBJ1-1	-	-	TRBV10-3	CAIEGGMTGQAFF	TGTGCCATCGAGGGGGGGATGACAGGACAAGCTTTCTTT
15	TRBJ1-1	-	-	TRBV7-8	CASSLAVEVGTEAFF	TGTGCCAGCAGCTTAGCTGTGGAGGTAGGCACTGAAGCTTTCTTT
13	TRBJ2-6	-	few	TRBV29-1	CSVEGTGANVLTF	TGCAGCGTTGAAGGAACTGGGGCCAACGTCCTGACTTTC
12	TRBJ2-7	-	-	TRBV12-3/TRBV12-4	CASSYVGLAHDF	TGTGCCAGCAGCTACGTCGGGTTAGCGCACGACTTC
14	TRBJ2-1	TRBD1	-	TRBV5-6	CASSVGQVPEYFFF	TGTGCCAGCAGCGTGGGACAGGTCCCAGAGTATTTCTTCTTC
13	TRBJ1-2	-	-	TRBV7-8	CASSLSRADGYTF	TGTGCCAGCAGCTTAAGCAGAGCGGATGGCTACACCTTC